These 31 T cell receptor beta chains came from one sample sequenced in a study of post-analysis software for immune sequencing data. Whole-study findings and limits: Five TRBV segments, including TRBV5-6, TRBV5-1 and TRBV20-1, were more frequent in patients than controls.

No cognate antigen is known for these TCRs. Unique molecular identifiers had been added to the TCR beta cDNA libraries. MiXCR was run by TCRdb on the PCR reads, yielding one entry per CDR3 protein. Of 350,000 to 500,000 distinct CDR3 sequences listed, about 39% are singletons. What was sequenced was blood. The receptors were sampled from a girl aged 2 to 10 with multiple sclerosis.

Concerning this clonotype itself: An end of the junction does not agree with germline; a read error may underlie this. The rearrangement uses TRBV24-1 and TRBJ1-4; no definite D call. The CDR3 runs 16 residues. In germline, CDR1 is KGHDR, CDR2 SFDVKD. The CDR3 loop reads CATSDDRTGSGEKRFF. The CDR3 DNA is TGTGCCACCAGTGATGATCGGACGGGATCTGGGGAAAAACGGTTTTTT.

Notes on this clonotype: An end of the junction does not agree with germline; a read error may underlie this. V is TRBV6-1 and J is TRBJ2-1, with 9 bases identical to TRBD1. The germline V gene encodes CDR1 MNHNS and CDR2 SASEGT. The CDR3 has 15 residues. The CDR3 DNA reads TGCGCCAGCAGTGACATGACAGGGGGGTACAATGAGCAGTTCTTC. Translation gives CASSDMTGGYNEQFF.

About this clonotype itself: At one end, the junction sequence differs from germline, possibly due to a read error. This chain uses TRBV6-2 or TRBV6-3 with TRBJ2-1; D may match TRBD1 or TRBD2 (5 bases each). CDR1 and CDR2 (germline): MNHEY, SVGEGT. The CDR3 consists of 14 residues. The CDR3 region is CASRDWDLYNEQFF. The CDR3 bases are TGTGCCAGCAGGGACTGGGACCTCTACAATGAACAGTTCTTC.

This chain links TRBV13 with TRBJ2-3; no definite D call. CDR3 size: 15 residues. V was shortened by 2 bases and J by 5 bases, with 14 bases between the two germline ends. CDR1 and CDR2 from the germline V gene are PRHDT and FYEKMQ (reference sequence). This CDR3 reads CASSLSTSVGDTQYF. In DNA, the CDR3 is TGTGCCAGCAGCTTATCTACAAGCGTGGGAGATACGCAGTATTTT.

This rearrangement joins TRBV29-1 to TRBJ2-1; D possibly uses TRBD1 or TRBD2 (6 bases each). The CDR3 loop spans 12 amino acids. In germline, CDR1 is SQVTM, CDR2 ANQGSEA. With 7 bases removed from V and 9 bases from J, the gap between germline ends came to 16 bases. The CDR3 is CSAGLGGREQFF. Here the CDR3 DNA reads TGCAGCGCAGGCCTGGGGGGCCGTGAGCAGTTCTTC.

The chain uses TRBV28 and TRBJ1-1; the D gene is possibly TRBD1 (6 bases). Per germline, CDR1 MDHEN and CDR2 SYDVKM. CDR3 length: 15 amino acids. V lost 6 bases to trimming and J lost 8 bases, with 22 bases between them. The CDR3, as DNA: TGTGCCAGCAGCCCAACCTTCGGACAGTTCCTCGAAGCTTTCTTT. Its translation is CASSPTFGQFLEAFF.

The chain couples TRBV20-1 to TRBJ2-1; D not certain. The CDR3 has 15 amino acids. The V gene's germline CDR1 is DFQATT and CDR2 SNEGSKA (reference sequence). Trimming stripped 0 bases from V and 0 bases from J, with 9 bases between. DNA for the CDR3: TGCAGTGCTAGAGATCCTACCTACTCCTACAATGAGCAGTTCTTC. Protein: CSARDPTYSYNEQFF.

This clonotype showed up just a few times. This rearrangement joins TRBV27 to TRBJ2-3; D is perhaps TRBD1 (6 bases). Germline lookup yields CDR1 MNHEY and CDR2 SMNVEV (reference sequence). Trimming stripped 6 bases from V and 2 bases from J, with 18 bases between. CDR3 length: 16 amino acids. The CDR3 spells CASSPLPTGITDTQYF. The CDR3 nucleotides are TGTGCCAGCAGCCCTCTACCTACAGGGATCACAGATACGCAGTATTTT.

V and J are TRBV25-1 and TRBJ1-2; TRBD1 matches 8 bases. CDR1 MGHDK and CDR2 SYGVNS come from the germline V gene. V gave up 2 bases and J gave up 3 bases; unmatched junction bases: 5. This CDR3 has 15 amino acids. CDR3 sequence reads: CASSETGTGDYGYTF. Written as DNA, the CDR3 is TGTGCCAGCAGTGAAACCGGGACAGGAGACTATGGCTACACCTTC.

The rearrangement links TRBV7-9 to TRBJ2-4; 9 bases line up with TRBD1. V was pared by 0 bases and J by 1 base, with 4 bases of the junction left unmatched. The CDR3 length is 17 residues. Germline V gene sequence: CDR1 SEHNR, CDR2 FQNEAQ (reference sequence). In nucleotides, the CDR3 is TGTGCCAGCAGCTTAGCTAGACAGGGGGGGGCCAAAAACATTCAGTACTTC. Encoded protein: CASSLARQGGAKNIQYF.

The chain links TRBV5-6 to TRBJ1-2; 9 nucleotides line up with TRBD1. CDR1 and CDR2 (germline): SGHDT, YYEEEE. V dropped 3 bases and J dropped 6; count of bases not matched to a gene: 3. The CDR3 consists of 13 residues. Here the CDR3 DNA reads TGTGCCAGCAGCTGGGACAGGGTCGATGGCTACACCTTC. Translating gives CASSWDRVDGYTF.

This clonotype was seen more than once but under ten times. The V call is TRBV18, the J call TRBJ1-1; D perhaps matches TRBD1 (5 bases). The ends were cut back, 2 bases at V and 4 bases at J, with 8 bases in the middle. CDR3 size: 13 residues. Looked up from germline, CDR1 is KGHSH and CDR2 is LQKENI. CDR3 DNA: TGTGCCAGCTCACCAAACGGGGGCACTGAAGCTTTCTTT. Translating gives CASSPNGGTEAFF.

V is TRBV6-5 and J is TRBJ1-4; D is undetermined. The CDR3 is 16 amino acids. Germline CDR1 is MNHEY and CDR2 is SVGAGI. The ends were cut back, 5 bases at V and 4 bases at J, with 17 bases in the middle. The CDR3 DNA reads TGTGCCAGCAGTAGCCCGGTAAGGGCGCGTAATGAAAAACTGTTTTTT. Protein sequence: CASSSPVRARNEKLFF.

This clonotype was seen ten or more times. The rearrangement links TRBV20-1 to TRBJ2-6; D is uncertain. Germline V CDR1 and CDR2: DFQATT, SNEGSKA (reference sequence). The CDR3 covers 12 residues. V lost 3 bases and J 5 bases, leaving 5 bases between the germline ends. The CDR3 sequence: CSARVWANVLTF. CDR3 DNA sequence: TGCAGTGCTAGGGTATGGGCCAACGTCCTGACTTTC.

The chain is built from TRBV7-8 and TRBJ2-1, with TRBD2 identical over 7 bases. Trimming removed 1 base from V and 5 bases from J; junction bases left unmatched: 8. The CDR3 contains 16 residues. Germline values: CDR1 SGHVS, CDR2 FQNEAQ. CDR3 loop: CASSLERRGSHNEQFF. The DNA for the CDR3 is TGTGCCAGCAGCTTAGAGCGGCGGGGGAGCCACAATGAGCAGTTCTTC.

To note about this clonotype: The junction does not match germline at one end; this may be a read error. The rearrangement uses TRBV7-8 and TRBJ2-1; D unclear. The CDR3 spans 15 residues. Germline V gene lookup returns CDR1 SGHVS and CDR2 FQNEAQ. CDR3 DNA sequence: TGTGCCAGCAGCTTAGGAAGGTCCTCCTGCAATGAGCACTTCTTC. Residues: CASSLGRSSCNEHFF.

This chain links TRBV7-9 with TRBJ2-1, with D unclear. Trimming left V 5 bases short and J 8 bases short, with 10 bases between. The CDR3 consists of 12 residues. The V gene's germline CDR1 is SEHNR and CDR2 FQNEAQ (reference sequence). CDR3 nucleotide sequence: TGTGCCAGCAGCCATATTGACGATGAGCAGTTCTTC. This sequence encodes CASSHIDDEQFF.

This clonotype was counted a single time. V and J are TRBV20-1 and TRBJ2-4; no clear D gene. This CDR3 spans 14 amino acids. Germline loops: CDR1 DFQATT, CDR2 SNEGSKA (reference sequence). V was clipped by 0 bases and J by 0 bases, with 6 bases between them. The CDR3 sequence is CSAREGVAKNIQYF. The CDR3 DNA reads as TGCAGTGCTAGAGAAGGCGTAGCCAAAAACATTCAGTACTTC.

This clonotype was counted only a few times. The CDR3 spells CASSLFARGTREQFF. CDR3 nucleotides: TGTGCCAGCAGCTTGTTCGCGCGGGGGACGCGTGAGCAGTTCTTC. The chain carries TRBV5-6 and TRBJ2-1, with 7 nucleotides matching TRBD2. The CDR3 is made up of 15 amino acids. Germline CDR1 reads SGHDT; CDR2 reads YYEEEE. V lost 1 base, J lost 9 bases, and 10 bases stayed unmatched.

This clonotype was recorded a few times. The rearrangement joins TRBV5-1 to TRBJ2-5; 11 nucleotides align to TRBD2. The end of the DNA fits TRBJ2-7 better, so the J call may be wrong. The CDR3 covers 19 residues. The germline gives CDR1 SGHRS, CDR2 YFSETQ. CDR3 region: CASSLSLAGEFLRFPEQYF. CDR3 DNA sequence: TGCGCCAGCAGCTTGTCACTAGCGGGAGAGTTTCTCCGATTTCCCGAGCAGTACTTC.

The chain has TRBV11-2 and TRBJ2-3, with D maybe TRBD1 (5 bases). The germline V and J ends were trimmed by 1 base and 2 bases, with 10 bases remaining between them. Per germline, CDR1 SGHAT and CDR2 FQNNGV. The CDR3 spans 15 residues. The DNA of the CDR3 is TGTGCCAGCAGCTTAGTGGGGCAGATCACAGATACGCAGTATTTT. Its translation: CASSLVGQITDTQYF.

The V call is TRBV28, the J call TRBJ2-7; 13 nucleotides agree with TRBD2. Germline assignment: CDR1 MDHEN and CDR2 SYDVKM. V lost 7 bases, J lost 3 bases, and 3 bases stayed unmatched. The CDR3 sequence is 14 residues long. This chain's CDR3 is CASKGLAGLYEQYF. In DNA, the CDR3 is TGTGCCAGCAAGGGACTAGCGGGACTCTACGAGCAGTACTTC.

This clonotype appeared a few times. The chain employs TRBV5-1 and TRBJ2-5, with 11 bases identical to TRBD2. Germline V gene data show CDR1 as SGHRS and CDR2 as YFSETQ. This CDR3 is 18 amino acids long. The ends lost 4 bases at V and 1 base at J; junction bases unmatched: 12. The chain's CDR3 is CASSPRPPLAGAQETQYF. The CDR3, as DNA: TGCGCCAGCAGCCCAAGACCTCCACTAGCGGGGGCCCAAGAGACCCAGTACTTC.

In regard to this clonotype: The junction does not match germline at one end; this may be a read error. The J gene is TRBJ2-1, the V gene TRBV20-1; D is unresolved. Germline CDR1 reads DFQATT; CDR2 reads SNEGSKA (reference sequence). The CDR3 is made up of 13 amino acids. CDR3 protein: CSAGPPTLNDQFF. The CDR3 coding sequence is TGCAGTGCTGGACCGCCCACCCTCAATGATCAGTTCTTC.

There are a few counts of this clonotype. The genes are TRBV12-3 or TRBV12-4 and TRBJ1-2; D ambiguous. Trimming left V 3 bases short and J 0 bases short, with 11 bases between. The CDR3 length is 15 residues. In nucleotides, the CDR3 is TGTGCCAGCAGTTTGGGCCTTCCGTCTAACTATGGCTACACCTTC. Translating gives CASSLGLPSNYGYTF.

The table lists this clonotype with a few counts. The chain couples TRBV5-6 to TRBJ2-5; 9 nucleotides align to TRBD1. Trimming took 5 bases from V and 3 from J; bases not matched to a gene: 8. Germline loops: CDR1 SGHDT, CDR2 YYEEEE. The CDR3 is 15 amino acids. The CDR3 coding sequence is TGTGCCAGCAGTTCCGGACAGGGGAGGGAAGAGACCCAGTACTTC. This sequence encodes CASSSGQGREETQYF.

This chain links TRBV2 with TRBJ2-1; 8 positions match TRBD2. CDR1 and CDR2 (germline): SNHLY, FYNNEI. Trimming cost V 5 bases and J 6 bases; bases outside gene matches: 6. The CDR3 sequence is 14 residues long. CDR3 protein: CASSWRGAINEQFF. As DNA, the CDR3 is TGTGCCAGCAGTTGGCGGGGGGCAATCAATGAGCAGTTCTTC.

This clonotype showed up just a few times. The V and J genes are TRBV7-2 and TRBJ2-5; the D is unclear. V dropped 2 bases and J dropped 5 bases, with 15 bases sitting between them. Germline CDR1 is SGHTA and CDR2 is FQGNSA. CDR3 length: 15 residues. CDR3 amino acids: CASSLPNRLLETQYF. DNA for the CDR3: TGTGCCAGCAGCTTACCCAATCGTTTACTTGAGACCCAGTACTTC.

Only a few counts were recorded for this clonotype. The junction differs from germline at one of its ends, possibly a read error. The DNA of the CDR3 is TGCAACGTTGATTCCGCCTATGGCTACACCTTC. This gives the protein CNVDSAYGYTF. V usage is TRBV29-1 and J usage is TRBJ1-2; unclear D gene. The CDR3 length is 11 residues. Looked up from germline, CDR1 is SQVTM and CDR2 is ANQGSEA.

The sample holds a few counts of this clonotype. The chain couples TRBV7-2 to TRBJ2-3, with 8 bases matching TRBD1. The germline gives CDR1 SGHTA, CDR2 FQGNSA. Trimming took 5 bases from V and 0 from J; bases not matched to a gene: 7. This CDR3 is built from 16 residues. The CDR3 region has the DNA TGTGCCAGCAGCCGGACAGGGAGAACAAGCACAGATACGCAGTATTTT. Protein product: CASSRTGRTSTDTQYF.

This clonotype was observed a few times. This chain joins TRBV12-3 or TRBV12-4 and TRBJ2-1, with a weak D call TRBD1 (6 bases). V shed 5 bases and J shed 2 bases, with 13 bases lying between them. The CDR3 length is 15 residues. CDR3 protein: CASSDGQRTYNEQFF. The CDR3 DNA reads as TGTGCCAGCAGTGACGGACAGAGGACCTACAATGAGCAGTTCTTC.